The sequence of this T cell receptor beta chain was determined in a study of T-cell memory formation after mild COVID-19. The ends lost 2 bases at V and 6 bases at J; junction bases unmatched: 7. The CDR3 runs 15 residues. Germline V gene lookup returns CDR1 SGHRS and CDR2 YFSETQ. MiXCR, run by TCRdb on the 5' RACE reads, gives a single entry per CDR3 protein. The sample comprises some 160,000 distinct CDR3 sequences, over 10% of which are singletons, and roughly 3.4% rests with the top ten. This TCR came from a man aged 18-30 years who had mild COVID-19 (a few samples of this study predate the infection). Cell type and time point are not known. The specimen sequenced was PBMCs or a T cell subset sorted from them (not recorded which). The V gene is TRBV5-1, the J gene TRBJ2-3; 9 bases are a match to TRBD2. The CDR3 loop is CASSFPAGGPDTQYF. For the CDR3, the DNA is TGCGCCAGCAGCTTTCCCGCGGGGGGGCCGGATACGCAGTATTTT.